Sequencing of this T cell receptor beta chain was carried out in a study of OX40 agonist ivuxolimab in advanced cancers. Sampled blood was obtained at baseline, cycle 4 day 1, and cycle 7 day 1. Germline V CDR1 and CDR2: LNHDA, SQIVND (reference sequence). The J segment lost 5 bases and the V segment lost 7 bases, leaving 12 bases of the junction unmatched. The CDR3 has 15 residues. With respect to this clone: Its target is unknown.

Study findings and constraints: At 0.1 to 3.0 mg/kg, CD4+ and CD8+ blood T cells expanded clonally by week 6. Among some nonresponders, normalized T-cell clonal expansion was also low.

Repertoires were generated with immunoSEQ multiplex PCR, while TCRdb's copy carries only in-frame clones and drops some. This sample has tens of thousands of clones, with roughly 90% found just once. This TCR came from an adult with an advanced solid tumor such as melanoma, head and neck, liver or kidney cancer. Sequences were derived from CD4+ or CD8+ T cells sorted from blood, sampled in a trial of the OX40 agonist ivuxolimab. The chain employs TRBV19 and TRBJ1-1, with 8 bases lining up with TRBD1. The CDR3 loop reads CASTSPGGEWTEAFF. The CDR3 DNA reads as TGTGCCAGTACGTCCCCAGGGGGCGAATGGACTGAAGCTTTCTTT.